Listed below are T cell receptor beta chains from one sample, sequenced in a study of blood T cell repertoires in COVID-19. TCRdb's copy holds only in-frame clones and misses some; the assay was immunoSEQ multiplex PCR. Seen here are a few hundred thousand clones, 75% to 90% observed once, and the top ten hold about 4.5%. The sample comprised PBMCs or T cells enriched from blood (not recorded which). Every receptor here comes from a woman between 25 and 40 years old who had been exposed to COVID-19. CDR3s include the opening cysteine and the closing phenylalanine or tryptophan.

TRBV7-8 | CASSLAPLAGENIQYF
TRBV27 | CASSLRDRGEKLFF
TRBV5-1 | CASSPGHLGDEQFF
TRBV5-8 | CASPTARGQETQYF
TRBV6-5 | CASAASFAYEQYF
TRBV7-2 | CASSLRGGSYGYTF
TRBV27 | CASSLLVGGGTDTQYF
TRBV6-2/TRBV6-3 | CASSSRERYGYTF
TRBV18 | CASSPFSGGDGYTF
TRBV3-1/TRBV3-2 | CASSQFRQNTEAFF
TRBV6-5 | CASSYTSGGPYNEQFF
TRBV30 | CAWSGGGGNQPQHF
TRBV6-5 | CASSTGQTNTEAFF
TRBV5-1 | CASSLGGGNTDTQYF
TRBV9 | CASSATRDSPLHF
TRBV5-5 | CASSPPTGGLNNEQFF
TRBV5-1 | CASRFGRDQETQYF
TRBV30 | CAWSPGNSGGRDTQYF
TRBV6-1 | CASSEIGQGQFQPQHF
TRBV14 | CASSQPGTVYEQYF
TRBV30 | CAWNLDRGSSPLHF
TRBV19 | CASSLAGYSYNEQFF
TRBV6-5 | CASSWAANYGYTF
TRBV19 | CASSSPSGSGANVLTF
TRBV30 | CAWTQMSYNSPLHF
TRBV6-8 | CASSYNPANTGELFF
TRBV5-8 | CASSPGQGTQYF
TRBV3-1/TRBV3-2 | CASSQVGAYTDTQYF
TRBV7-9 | CASSPPSGGSYNEQFF
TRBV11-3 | CASSLDGRGGNTEAFF
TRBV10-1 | CARAGVNSPLHF
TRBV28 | CASSIYLSRGGNTIYF
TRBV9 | CASSVGPGQGVRSGNTIYF
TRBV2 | CASSEAGTGLLHIQYF
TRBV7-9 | CASSPSGLEKLFF
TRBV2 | CASSAQGGGNTGELFF
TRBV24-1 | CATSDSGRDEQYF
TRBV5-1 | CASSLARGQVNIQYF